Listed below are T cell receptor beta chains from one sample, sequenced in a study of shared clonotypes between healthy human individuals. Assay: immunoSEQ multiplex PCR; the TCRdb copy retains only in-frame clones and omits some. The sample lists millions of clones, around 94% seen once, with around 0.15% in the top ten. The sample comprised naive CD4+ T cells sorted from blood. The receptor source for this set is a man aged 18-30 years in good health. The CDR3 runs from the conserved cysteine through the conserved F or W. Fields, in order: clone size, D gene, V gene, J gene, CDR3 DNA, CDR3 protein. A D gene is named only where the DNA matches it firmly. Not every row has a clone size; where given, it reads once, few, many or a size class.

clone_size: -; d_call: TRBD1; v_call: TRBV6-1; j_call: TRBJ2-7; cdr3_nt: TGTGCCAGCAGTGCGGGACAGGGGGGCGAGCAGTACTTC; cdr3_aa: CASSAGQGGEQYF
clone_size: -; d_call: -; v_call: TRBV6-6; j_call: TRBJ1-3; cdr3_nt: TGTGCCAGCAGATCAGGCGACTCTGGAAACACCATATATTTT; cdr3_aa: CASRSGDSGNTIYF
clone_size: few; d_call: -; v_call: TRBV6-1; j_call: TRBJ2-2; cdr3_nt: TGTGCCAGCAGCTTTCGGCAGGATAACACCGGGGAGCTGTTTTTT; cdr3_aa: CASSFRQDNTGELFF
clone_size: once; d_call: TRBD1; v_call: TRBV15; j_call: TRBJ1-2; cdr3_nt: TGTGCCACCAGCTCCGACAGGGGCCAGCTAAGGGGCTACACCTTC; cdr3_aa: CATSSDRGQLRGYTF
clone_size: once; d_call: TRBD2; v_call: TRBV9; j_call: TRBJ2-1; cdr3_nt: TGTGCCAGCAGCCCCAGGGGGACTAGCGGGGGTCGCTCCTACAATGAGCAGTTCTTC; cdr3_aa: CASSPRGTSGGRSYNEQFF
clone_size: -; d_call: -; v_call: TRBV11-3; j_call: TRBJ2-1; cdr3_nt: TGTGCCAGCAGCCGAGAAGGGGACTCAGGCTACAATGAGCAGTTCTTC; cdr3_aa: CASSREGDSGYNEQFF
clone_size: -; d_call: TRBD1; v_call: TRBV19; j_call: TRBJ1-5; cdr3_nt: TGTGCCACAAGGGGGACAGAAAGCTGGGCCCAGCATTTT; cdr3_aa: CATRGTESWAQHF
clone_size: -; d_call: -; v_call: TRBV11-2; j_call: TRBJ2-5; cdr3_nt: TGTGCCAGCAGCTTTGGGGCAGACCGCCAAGAGACCCAGTACTTC; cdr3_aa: CASSFGADRQETQYF
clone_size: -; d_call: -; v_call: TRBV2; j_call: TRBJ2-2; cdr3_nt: TGTGCCAGCAGTGAAGCGCGCGGGGAACTAGCCCATTGGGGGGAGCTGTTTTTT; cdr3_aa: CASSEARGELAHWGELFF
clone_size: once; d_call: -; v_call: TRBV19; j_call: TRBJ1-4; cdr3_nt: TGTGCCAGTAGTAAAGGGTCCACAGGGCCTCATGAAAAACTGTTTTTT; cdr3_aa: CASSKGSTGPHEKLFF
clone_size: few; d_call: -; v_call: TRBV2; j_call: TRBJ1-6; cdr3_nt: TGTGCCAGCAGTGAGGTTGGTTCACCCCTCCACTTT; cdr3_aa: CASSEVGSPLHF